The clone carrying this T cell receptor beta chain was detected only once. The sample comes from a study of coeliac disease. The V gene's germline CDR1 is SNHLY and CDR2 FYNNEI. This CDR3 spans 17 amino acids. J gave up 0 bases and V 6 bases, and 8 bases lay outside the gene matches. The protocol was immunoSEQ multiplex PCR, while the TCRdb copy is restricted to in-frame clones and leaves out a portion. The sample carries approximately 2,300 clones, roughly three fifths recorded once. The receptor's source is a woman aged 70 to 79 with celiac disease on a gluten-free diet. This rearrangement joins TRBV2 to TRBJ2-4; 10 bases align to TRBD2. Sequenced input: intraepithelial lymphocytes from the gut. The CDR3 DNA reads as TGTGCCAGCAGCCCCGGACTAGCGGTACTAGCCAAAAACATTCAGTACTTC. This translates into CASSPGLAVLAKNIQYF.